This T cell receptor (beta chain) derives from a study of cytomegalovirus exposure and HLA in healthy donors. In germline, CDR1 is SGHKS, CDR2 YYEKEE (reference sequence). The CDR3 runs 15 residues. The V and J ends lost 3 bases and 5 bases respectively, with 15 bases between them. A multiplex PCR was run with 60 Vbeta primers and 13 Jbeta primers. Clones were sequenced by immunoSEQ multiplex PCR, and TCRdb holds only the in-frame ones, with some missing. The data contain 100,000 to 150,000 clones, approximately 75% of them singletons. The sample comprised PBMCs. This clonotype was sampled from a woman aged 50 to 65 in good health and CMV-seronegative. This chain connects TRBV5-5 to TRBJ1-5; D is perhaps TRBD1 (5 bases). The CDR3 DNA reads TGTGCCAGCAGCTCGCGTGTAGGGGCGGATCAGCCCCAGCATTTT. It is translated as CASSSRVGADQPQHF.